Each of the 13 T cell receptor beta chains below was sequenced from the same sample in a study of T cell responses to AZD1222 COVID-19 vaccine. Profiling relied on immunoSEQ multiplex PCR, and the TCRdb table lists in-frame clones only, not all of them. The sample shows about 84,000 clones, approximately 90% of them seen only once. Material: peripheral blood, obtained on day 0 of AZD1222 vaccination. The receptors here all came from an adult in good health.

V gene TRBV5-6 combines with J gene TRBJ2-7; no definite D call. V was trimmed by 0 bases and J by 0 bases, leaving 13 bases between them. The germline V gene has CDR1 SGHDT and CDR2 YYEEEE. The CDR3 loop spans 16 amino acids. CDR3 amino acids: CASSLAGLPSSYEQYF. CDR3 coding DNA: TGTGCCAGCAGCTTGGCCGGTCTCCCCAGCTCCTACGAGCAGTACTTC.

This clone was recorded only once. The rearrangement links TRBV6-5 to TRBJ2-3; D may match TRBD1 or TRBD2 (5 bases each). V shed 7 bases and J shed 7 bases, with 18 bases lying between them. CDR3 length: 14 amino acids. From germline, CDR1 is MNHEY and CDR2 SVGAGI. CDR3 sequence (DNA): TGTGCCAGCATTAATATTGTCGGGGCCAATACGCAGTATTTT. Translation: CASINIVGANTQYF.

The chain is built from TRBV5-1 and TRBJ2-1; unclear D gene. Germline-derived CDR1 and CDR2 are SGHRS and YFSETQ. The CDR3 spans 13 residues. V was shortened by 5 bases and J by 2 bases, with 8 bases between the two germline ends. The CDR3 protein is CASRSAAYNEQFF. DNA for the CDR3: TGCGCCAGCAGATCGGCCGCCTACAATGAGCAGTTCTTC.

V gene TRBV19 combines with J gene TRBJ1-1; D perhaps matches TRBD1 (6 bases). Looked up from germline, CDR1 is LNHDA and CDR2 is SQIVND (reference sequence). This CDR3 has 15 residues. Trimming cost V 3 bases and J 4 bases, with 15 bases left between them. The CDR3 nucleotides read TGTGCCAGTAGTATTGCTGGGAGGGGGGGCACTGAAGCTTTCTTT. Translating gives CASSIAGRGGTEAFF.

This clone has a single count. The gene calls are TRBV20-1 and TRBJ2-7; D perhaps matches TRBD2 (5 bases). Trimming cost V 6 bases and J 4 bases, with 10 bases left between them. The CDR3 totals 11 residues. Germline CDR1 and CDR2: DFQATT and SNEGSKA (reference sequence). CDR3 sequence: CSANLAYEQYF. The CDR3 nucleotides are TGCAGTGCGAATCTAGCTTACGAGCAGTACTTC.

V gene TRBV19 combines with J gene TRBJ1-5, with a weak D call TRBD1 (6 bases). The germline V and J ends were trimmed by 1 base and 1 base, with 14 bases remaining between them. The CDR3 consists of 17 residues. Per the germline V gene, CDR1 is LNHDA and CDR2 is SQIVND (reference sequence). The CDR3 bases are TGTGCCAGTAGTATAGCGCACAGGGAGGCAAGCAATCAGCCCCAGCATTTT. Translation: CASSIAHREASNQPQHF.

The chain combines TRBV29-1 with TRBJ2-1; 11 bases align to TRBD2. This CDR3 spans 13 amino acids. Germline V gene lookup returns CDR1 SQVTM and CDR2 ANQGSEA. The CDR3: CSQLAGVSNEQFF. In nucleotides, the CDR3 is TGCAGTCAACTAGCGGGAGTTAGTAATGAGCAGTTCTTC.

The chain uses TRBV10-3 and TRBJ2-5, with 10 bases matching TRBD1. Per the germline V gene, CDR1 is ENHRY and CDR2 is SYGVKD. V lost 2 bases and J lost 4; bases outside the gene matches: 1. CDR3 length equals 14 residues. The CDR3 sequence is CAISERTGGETQYF. The CDR3 nucleotides read TGTGCCATCAGTGAGAGGACAGGGGGAGAGACCCAGTACTTC.

This sequence joins TRBV5-8 and TRBJ2-2; perhaps TRBD1 as D (6 bases). From germline, CDR1 is SGHTS and CDR2 YDEGEE. Trimming shortened V by 0 bases and J by 5 bases, and 11 bases separated the two germline ends. The CDR3 totals 15 residues. CDR3 in amino acids: CASSLASQGTGELFF. The CDR3 DNA is TGTGCCAGCAGCTTGGCCTCTCAGGGGACCGGGGAGCTGTTTTTT.

V gene TRBV6-5 combines with J gene TRBJ1-1; TRBD1 matches 9 bases. CDR1 is MNHEY, CDR2 SVGAGI, per germline. CDR3 length equals 14 residues. Trimming at V came to 5 bases and at J to 3 bases, leaving 4 bases not matched to a gene. CDR3 nucleotide sequence: TGTGCCAGCAGTCAACAGGGGGCGTACACTGAAGCTTTCTTT. This gives the protein CASSQQGAYTEAFF.

The genes are TRBV7-9 and TRBJ2-6; D gene unclear. V lost 0 bases and J lost 3, with 0 bases in between. The CDR3 is made up of 13 amino acids. Germline CDR1 reads SEHNR; CDR2 reads FQNEAQ (reference sequence). The CDR3 here is CASSLAGANVLTF. Written as DNA, the CDR3 is TGTGCCAGCAGCTTAGCTGGGGCCAACGTCCTGACTTTC.

The chain combines TRBV5-1 with TRBJ2-3; D gene unclear. The CDR3 is made up of 16 amino acids. V gave up 4 bases and J gave up 0 bases, with 15 bases separating them. Germline V gene sequence: CDR1 SGHRS, CDR2 YFSETQ. The CDR3 loop reads CASSLRTSSSTDTQYF. The CDR3 nucleotides read TGCGCCAGCAGCCTCCGGACGTCGTCGAGCACAGATACGCAGTATTTT.

CDR3 sequence (DNA): TGTGCCAGCAGCTTAAACATTCCCGGGTCAGGAGGGTCTGGCGAGCAGTACTTC. Amino acid sequence: CASSLNIPGSGGSGEQYF. The genes are TRBV7-3 and TRBJ2-7; D is possibly TRBD2 (6 bases). CDR1 is SGHTA and CDR2 is FQGTGA in the germline V gene. The CDR3 has 18 residues. Trimming shortened V by 1 base and J by 6 bases, and 25 bases separated the two germline ends.